The 21 T cell receptor beta chains below all came from one sample that was sequenced in a study of siplizumab effects on memory and regulatory T cells (dated 2019 in TCRdb). The library was generated by the immunoSEQ multiplex PCR assay. Entries here come from immuneACCESS through TCRdb and include only in-frame sequences with V and J called. Some clones fail to appear in such tables; in the studies checked, an unresolved V gene covers under half of the shortfall, and the cause of the remainder is unknown. Here the sample has some 53,000 clones; about 97% occur a single time. The top ten hold 0.55% to 0.65% of the sample. Sequenced: naive CD4+ T cells sorted from blood. The cell subset or site label here, explained by the study, means: unstimulated naive T cells. These receptors all stem from a human donor in good health.

The CDR3, as DNA: TGTGCCAGCAGCTTTGATCGTACGAACACTGAAGCTTTCTTT. It is translated as CASSFDRTNTEAFF. This chain uses TRBV7-8 with TRBJ1-1; no definite D call. Germline loops: CDR1 SGHVS, CDR2 FQNEAQ. The CDR3 covers 14 residues. V was clipped by 3 bases and J by 1 base, with 9 bases between them.

The chain has TRBV30 and TRBJ2-1; a weak D match, TRBD1 (5 bases). This CDR3 spans 11 amino acids. The germline CDR1 and CDR2 sequences are GTSNPN and SVGIG (reference sequence). Between the trimmed V and J ends, which lost 5 bases and 9 bases, there was a span of 11 bases. The CDR3 DNA follows: TGTGCCTGGGGGGCCAAGACTGAGCAGTTCTTC. It specifies CAWGAKTEQFF.

J is TRBJ2-1 and V is TRBV19; TRBD1 agrees at 10 bases. The trim removed 5 bases at V and 4 bases at J, leaving 5 bases unmatched. The length of the CDR3 is 15 residues. The germline CDR1 and CDR2 sequences are LNHDA and SQIVND (reference sequence). The CDR3 DNA reads TGTGCCAGTAGTTCCAGGACAGGGGGGTACAATGAGCAGTTCTTC. It encodes CASSSRTGGYNEQFF.

This clone is a singleton in its sample. The CDR3 here is CASRQGRVGYTF. The CDR3 region has the DNA TGTGCCAGCCGACAGGGAAGGGTTGGCTACACCTTC. The chain is built from TRBV2 and TRBJ1-2; 7 nucleotides match TRBD1. V shed 8 bases, J shed 7 bases, and the junction held 7 bases outside the gene matches. Germline CDR1 is SNHLY and CDR2 is FYNNEI. The CDR3 extends over 12 amino acids.

This clone was recorded only once. V usage is TRBV7-8 and J usage is TRBJ2-1; TRBD2 agrees at 11 bases. In germline, CDR1 is SGHVS, CDR2 FQNEAQ. The V and J ends lost 5 bases and 1 base, in that order; junction bases with no gene match: 7. This CDR3 region has 17 residues. CDR3 sequence: CASSARTSGRSYNEQFF. The CDR3 nucleotides read TGTGCCAGCAGCGCCCGGACTAGCGGGCGTTCCTACAATGAGCAGTTCTTC.

The chain carries TRBV15 and TRBJ1-2; no clear D. Germline V lookup: CDR1 LNHNV, CDR2 YYDKDF (reference sequence). The CDR3 sequence is 13 residues long. Trimming removed 8 bases at V and 3 bases at J, with 13 bases between. Here the CDR3 DNA reads TGTGCCACCGGCCACGGGCAGGACTATGGCTACACCTTC. Translated: CATGHGQDYGYTF.

The CDR3 here is CASSARVGTEAFF. DNA of the CDR3: TGTGCCAGCAGCGCCAGGGTCGGCACTGAAGCTTTCTTT. This sequence joins TRBV9 and TRBJ1-1; D is perhaps TRBD1 (5 bases). Trimming shortened V by 3 bases and J by 4 bases, and 10 bases separated the two germline ends. CDR3 length: 13 residues. Germline values: CDR1 SGDLS, CDR2 YYNGEE.

The chain employs TRBV4-2 and TRBJ1-1; 7 nucleotides line up with TRBD1. V was clipped by 4 bases and J by 0 bases; unmatched bases: 5. The CDR3 contains 15 residues. Germline CDR1 reads LGHNA; CDR2 reads YNFKEQ. The CDR3 region is CASSLRTGMNTEAFF. The CDR3 coding sequence is TGTGCCAGCAGCCTGCGGACAGGAATGAACACTGAAGCTTTCTTT.

The chain carries TRBV7-6 and TRBJ2-7; TRBD1 might be the D (5 bases). CDR3 length: 15 residues. Germline CDR1 is SGHVS and CDR2 is FNYEAQ. V was clipped by 1 base and J by 1 base, with 11 bases between them. In DNA, the CDR3 is TGTGCCAGCAGCTTAGTAACAGGCGCATCCTACGAGCAGTACTTC. Its protein is CASSLVTGASYEQYF. Filled out from reference TRBV7-6 and TRBJ2-7, the complete variable domain reads GAGVSQSPRYKVTKRGQDVALRCDPISGHVSLYWYRQALGQGPEFLTYFNYEAQQDKSGLPNDRFSAERPEGSISTLTIQRTEQRDSAMYRCASSLVTGASYEQYFGPGTRLTVT.

The chain carries TRBV25-1 and TRBJ2-6; TRBD1 is a possible D gene (5 bases). Trimming removed 2 bases from V and 8 bases from J, with 10 bases in between. The CDR3 contains 14 residues. CDR1 is MGHDK, CDR2 SYGVNS, per germline. CDR3 DNA sequence: TGTGCCAGCAGTGAAGGCGCAGGGACCAACGTCCTGACTTTC. Translated, it gives CASSEGAGTNVLTF.

The V gene is TRBV7-2, the J gene TRBJ2-5; D gene uncertain. Germline V CDR1 and CDR2: SGHTA, FQGNSA. The length of the CDR3 is 11 residues. V was pared by 5 bases and J by 7 bases, with 8 bases between. CDR3 loop: CASSPAVTQYF. CDR3 nucleotides: TGTGCCAGCAGCCCAGCAGTGACCCAGTACTTC.

The rearrangement links TRBV11-2 to TRBJ2-2, with 8 bases aligning to TRBD2. Losses at the gene ends were 4 bases for V and 1 base for J; bases not matched to a gene: 8. This CDR3 has 17 amino acids. Germline V lookup: CDR1 SGHAT, CDR2 FQNNGV. The CDR3 DNA follows: TGTGCCAGCAGCTACTGGGCCGGGAGGGGGAACACCGGGGAGCTGTTTTTT. Translated, it gives CASSYWAGRGNTGELFF.

The chain recombines TRBV30 with TRBJ2-6; D is unresolved. This CDR3 spans 15 amino acids. V was shortened by 0 bases and J by 4 bases, with 10 bases between the two germline ends. CDR1 and CDR2 from the germline V gene are GTSNPN and SVGIG (reference sequence). CDR3 region: CAWSVQMTGANVLTF. CDR3 DNA: TGTGCCTGGAGTGTACAAATGACAGGGGCCAACGTCCTGACTTTC.

The chain has TRBV15 and TRBJ2-7; tentative D call: TRBD2 (5 bases). Germline CDR1 and CDR2: LNHNV and YYDKDF (reference sequence). This CDR3 comprises 12 residues. V lost 6 bases, J lost 3 bases, and 9 bases lay in between. CDR3 sequence: CATSRDFYEQYF. Here the CDR3 DNA reads TGTGCCACCAGTCGGGATTTCTACGAGCAGTACTTC.

The chain joins TRBV5-1 to TRBJ2-7; 8 bases match TRBD1. There are 15 residues in the CDR3. Looked up from germline, CDR1 is SGHRS and CDR2 is YFSETQ. The junction had 6 bases not matched to a gene; V was cut back by 4 bases and J by 0 bases. CDR3 region: CASSLGQGLSYEQYF. DNA of the CDR3: TGCGCCAGCAGCCTCGGACAGGGCCTCTCCTACGAGCAGTACTTC.

The chain carries TRBV5-6 and TRBJ2-7, with a weak D call TRBD2 (6 bases). Germline values: CDR1 SGHDT, CDR2 YYEEEE. CDR3 length equals 13 residues. Trimming removed 3 bases from V and 2 bases from J, with 9 bases in between. The CDR3 reads CASSSPGAYEQYF. CDR3 DNA: TGTGCCAGCAGCTCCCCGGGGGCCTACGAGCAGTACTTC.

The chain couples TRBV7-9 to TRBJ2-1; 11 bases are a match to TRBD1. The CDR3 length is 15 residues. Trimming cost V 3 bases and J 2 bases; bases outside gene matches: 0. Looked up from germline, CDR1 is SEHNR and CDR2 is FQNEAQ (reference sequence). The chain's CDR3 is CASSLGQGAYNEQFF. CDR3 in DNA: TGTGCCAGCAGCTTGGGACAGGGGGCCTACAATGAGCAGTTCTTC.

The chain carries TRBV2 and TRBJ1-2, with no clear D. Trimming pared 7 bases from V and 0 bases from J, leaving 12 bases between. The length of the CDR3 is 14 residues. Per germline, CDR1 SNHLY and CDR2 FYNNEI. In DNA form, the CDR3 reads TGTGCCAGCACCCGGGCACTGTCTAACTATGGCTACACCTTC. It translates to CASTRALSNYGYTF. The variable domain in full, with the rest retrieved from reference TRBV2 and TRBJ1-2, is EPEVTQTPSHQVTQMGQEVILRCVPISNHLYFYWYRQILGQKVEFLVSFYNNEISEKSEIFDDQFSVERPDGSNFTLKIRSTKLEDSAMYFCASTRALSNYGYTFGSGTRLTVV.

The chain links TRBV7-6 to TRBJ2-3, with D perhaps TRBD2 (6 bases). The CDR3 runs to 18 residues. Per germline, CDR1 SGHVS and CDR2 FNYEAQ. With 2 bases removed from V and 0 bases from J, the gap between germline ends came to 18 bases. CDR3 nucleotides: TGTGCCAGCAGCTTACCGCGGGGCCCCTTTTCTAGCACAGATACGCAGTATTTT. This translates into CASSLPRGPFSSTDTQYF.

This clone was picked up one time. The chain uses TRBV6-6 and TRBJ1-1; D is unresolved. Trimming shortened V by 5 bases and J by 3 bases, and 10 bases separated the two germline ends. The germline V gene has CDR1 MNHNY and CDR2 SVGAGI (reference sequence). The CDR3 extends over 13 amino acids. CDR3 bases: TGTGCCAGCAGTCGTGGTGGGCACACTGAAGCTTTCTTT. Its translation: CASSRGGHTEAFF.

The chain is built from TRBV18 and TRBJ2-6; D gene uncertain. Germline V gives CDR1 KGHSH, CDR2 LQKENI. This CDR3 is 16 amino acids long. Trimming cost V 2 bases and J 0 bases, with 8 bases left between them. The chain's CDR3 is CASSPRPRSGANVLTF. CDR3 sequence (DNA): TGTGCCAGCTCACCAAGACCTCGCTCTGGGGCCAACGTCCTGACTTTC.